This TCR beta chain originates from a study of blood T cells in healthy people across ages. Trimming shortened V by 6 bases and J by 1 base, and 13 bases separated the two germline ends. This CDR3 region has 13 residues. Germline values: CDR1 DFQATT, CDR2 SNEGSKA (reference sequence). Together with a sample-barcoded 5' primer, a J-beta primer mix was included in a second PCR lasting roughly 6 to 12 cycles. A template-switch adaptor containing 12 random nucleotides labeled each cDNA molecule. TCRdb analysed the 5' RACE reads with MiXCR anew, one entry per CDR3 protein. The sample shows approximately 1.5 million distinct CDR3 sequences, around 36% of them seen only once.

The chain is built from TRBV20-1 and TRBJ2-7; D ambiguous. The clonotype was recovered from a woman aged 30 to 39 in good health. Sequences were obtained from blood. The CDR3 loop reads CSAPGELSYEQYF. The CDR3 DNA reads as TGCAGTGCCCCTGGGGAACTTTCCTACGAGCAGTACTTC.